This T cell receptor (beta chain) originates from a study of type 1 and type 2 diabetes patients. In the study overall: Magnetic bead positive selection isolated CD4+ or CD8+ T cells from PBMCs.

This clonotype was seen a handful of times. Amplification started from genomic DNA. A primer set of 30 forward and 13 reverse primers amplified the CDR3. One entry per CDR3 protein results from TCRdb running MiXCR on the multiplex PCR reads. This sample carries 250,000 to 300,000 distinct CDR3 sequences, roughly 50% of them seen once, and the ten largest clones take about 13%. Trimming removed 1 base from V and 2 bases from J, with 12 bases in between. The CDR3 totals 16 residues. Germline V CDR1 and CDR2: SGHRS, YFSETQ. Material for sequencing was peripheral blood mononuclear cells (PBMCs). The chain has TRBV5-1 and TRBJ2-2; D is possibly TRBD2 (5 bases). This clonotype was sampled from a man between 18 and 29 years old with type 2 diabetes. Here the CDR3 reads CASSLTSALNTGELFF. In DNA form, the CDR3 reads TGCGCCAGCAGCTTGACTAGTGCCCTAAACACCGGGGAGCTGTTTTTT.